The entry that follows covers one TCR beta chain sequence. Its cognate antigen is unknown. Using the 5' RACE reads, TCRdb records one entry per CDR3 protein without DNA. The sample's table shows 350,000 to 400,000 distinct CDR3 sequences. This record belongs to a study of monozygotic twins with inflammatory bowel disease. Study findings and constraints: Especially where disease activity was present, IBD patients had fewer clonotypes in common with others than healthy twins did. Immunosuppressive treatments were not uniform, and this may have added variability to patient repertoires. Nothing supported a single strong signal or clonotype that was associated with IBD.

The CDR3 consists of 15 residues. Germline V gene sequence: CDR1 LNHNV, CDR2 YYDKDF (reference sequence). Material: blood. The genes are TRBV15 and TRBJ1-1. The sequence came from a human donor with ulcerative colitis or Crohn's disease, or a healthy co-twin of an affected twin (not recorded which). CDR3 in amino acids: CATSRDLPSNTEAFF.